These 16 T cell receptor beta chains came from one sample sequenced in a study of cytomegalovirus exposure and HLA in healthy donors. Primers included in the PCR were 60 Vbeta and 13 Jbeta primers. Produced via immunoSEQ multiplex PCR; TCRdb's table is partial and in-frame only. Among 110,000 or so clones, over 65% were seen once, and the ten largest hold roughly 4.2%. Sequencing input: PBMCs. These TCRs come from a woman aged 40 to 50 in good health and CMV-seropositive.

This clone came up a few times. The chain recombines TRBV6-6 with TRBJ2-1, with TRBD1 matching over 7 bases. The germline V gene has CDR1 MNHNY and CDR2 SVGAGI (reference sequence). J was trimmed by 4 bases and V by 9 bases; bases with no gene match: 12. The CDR3 sequence is 15 residues long. Written as DNA, the CDR3 is TGTGCCAGTTCCCCGACAGGGAATGCGTACAATGAGCAGTTCTTC. Its protein product is CASSPTGNAYNEQFF.

The chain has TRBV29-1 and TRBJ2-6; D ambiguous. This CDR3 has 14 residues. Germline V CDR1 and CDR2: SQVTM, ANQGSEA. V was pared by 6 bases and J by 0 bases, with 9 bases between. The CDR3 spells CSVLANSGANVLTF. In DNA, the CDR3 is TGCAGCGTCCTCGCTAACTCTGGGGCCAACGTCCTGACTTTC.

This clone has just one count. V usage is TRBV7-9 and J usage is TRBJ2-3; perhaps TRBD1 as D (6 bases). Per germline, CDR1 SEHNR and CDR2 FQNEAQ (reference sequence). Trimming pared 1 base from V and 1 base from J, leaving 9 bases between. The CDR3 contains 15 residues. The CDR3 spells CASSLDAGGTDTQYF. Written as DNA, the CDR3 is TGTGCCAGCAGCTTAGACGCAGGGGGCACAGATACGCAGTATTTT.

V is TRBV5-8 and J is TRBJ2-1, with 13 bases fitting TRBD2. V was clipped by 2 bases and J by 9 bases; unmatched bases: 11. This CDR3 comprises 17 residues. Germline CDR1 is SGHTS and CDR2 is YDEGEE. The CDR3 sequence is CASSLGRTSGGNVEQFF. CDR3 nucleotides: TGTGCCAGCAGCTTAGGCCGGACTAGCGGGGGAAATGTTGAGCAGTTCTTC.

The chain employs TRBV2 and TRBJ2-7; D not resolved. The CDR3 loop spans 12 amino acids. Trimming cost V 4 bases and J 4 bases, with 8 bases left between them. The germline gives CDR1 SNHLY, CDR2 FYNNEI. Here the CDR3 reads CASSGTPYEQYF. The CDR3 DNA sequence: TGTGCCAGCAGTGGTACTCCTTACGAGCAGTACTTC. Using reference TRBV2 and TRBJ2-7 for the parts outside the CDR3, the full variable domain is EPEVTQTPSHQVTQMGQEVILRCVPISNHLYFYWYRQILGQKVEFLVSFYNNEISEKSEIFDDQFSVERPDGSNFTLKIRSTKLEDSAMYFCASSGTPYEQYFGPGTRLTVT.

This clone was seen a handful of times. V usage is TRBV6-6 and J usage is TRBJ1-1; D is unresolved. This CDR3 is 14 amino acids long. Deletions cut 3 bases from V and 4 bases from J, with 12 bases between. The germline CDR1 and CDR2 sequences are MNHNY and SVGAGI (reference sequence). CDR3 DNA sequence: TGTGCCAGCAGTTATCGAGTGTCGTCCACTGAAGCTTTCTTT. It codes for CASSYRVSSTEAFF.

V and J are TRBV7-2 and TRBJ1-6; 9 positions agree with TRBD1. The germline V gene encodes CDR1 SGHTA and CDR2 FQGNSA. This CDR3 spans 15 amino acids. Trimming removed 5 bases from V and 14 bases from J; junction bases left unmatched: 13. CDR3 bases: TGTGCCAGCAGCGGATCCGGGACAGGGACGATATCCCTCCACTTT. Protein product: CASSGSGTGTISLHF. Looking up the rest from reference TRBV7-2 and TRBJ1-6 gives the full variable domain: GAGVSQSPSNKVTEKGKDVELRCDPISGHTALYWYRQSLGQGLEFLIYFQGNSAPDKSGLPSDRFSAERTGGSVSTLTIQRTQQEDSAVYLCASSGSGTGTISLHFGNGTRLTVT.

This clone was picked up a small number of times. Its ends do not fully match the called genes, so a read error is possible. The rearrangement uses TRBV7-8 and TRBJ1-2; tentative D call: TRBD1 (5 bases). This CDR3 is built from 13 residues. Germline-derived CDR1 and CDR2 are SGHVS and FQNEAQ. CDR3 in DNA: TGTGCCAGCAGCCCCACGGGGGGAACTGCTTTCAGCTTC. This gives the protein CASSPTGGTAFSF.

This clone ranks as medium-sized (0.01 to 0.1%). The V call is TRBV10-3, the J call TRBJ2-3; D is possibly TRBD2 (6 bases). With 3 bases removed from V and 2 bases from J, the gap between germline ends came to 12 bases. Germline V CDR1 and CDR2: ENHRY, SYGVKD. CDR3 length equals 15 residues. The CDR3 sequence: CAISEGIADTDTQYF. The CDR3 DNA sequence: TGTGCCATCAGTGAAGGAATAGCGGACACAGATACGCAGTATTTT.

DNA of the CDR3: TGCGCCAGCAGCCAATTGGGACTCAGCTCCTACAATGAGCAGTTCTTC. The encoded protein is CASSQLGLSSYNEQFF. The rearrangement uses TRBV4-1 and TRBJ2-1; tentative D call: TRBD2 (6 bases). CDR3 length equals 16 residues. V lost 2 bases to trimming and J lost 0 bases, with 11 bases between them. Germline assignment: CDR1 MGHRA and CDR2 YSYEKL.

The chain has TRBV6-6 and TRBJ2-2; tentative D call: TRBD2 (5 bases). The CDR3 spans 13 residues. In germline, CDR1 is MNHNY, CDR2 SVGAGI (reference sequence). V was pared by 6 bases and J by 4 bases, with 9 bases between. The CDR3 bases are TGTGCCAGCAGCCTCACTAGCACCGGGGAGCTGTTTTTT. Translated: CASSLTSTGELFF.

The chain employs TRBV28 and TRBJ1-1; D remains ambiguous. CDR1 MDHEN and CDR2 SYDVKM come from the germline V gene. CDR3 size: 12 residues. Trimming stripped 7 bases from V and 6 bases from J, with 12 bases between. The CDR3 loop is CASNGEGAEAFF. The DNA of the CDR3 is TGTGCCAGCAACGGGGAGGGCGCTGAAGCTTTCTTT.

The CDR3 reads CAWSVQVGNQPQHF. In DNA form, the CDR3 reads TGTGCCTGGAGTGTACAGGTTGGCAATCAGCCCCAGCATTTT. This sequence joins TRBV30 and TRBJ1-5; D perhaps matches TRBD1 (5 bases). Germline V gene sequence: CDR1 GTSNPN, CDR2 SVGIG (reference sequence). The CDR3 is made up of 14 amino acids. V lost 0 bases and J lost 2, with 8 bases in between.

Only a few counts were recorded for this clone. The chain couples TRBV2 to TRBJ1-6, with a weak D call TRBD1 (5 bases). This CDR3 is 15 amino acids long. V lost 2 bases and J lost 8, with 13 bases in between. In germline, CDR1 is SNHLY, CDR2 FYNNEI. The CDR3 sequence is CASSERRGGDSPLHF. The CDR3 coding sequence is TGTGCCAGCAGTGAAAGACGGGGGGGAGATTCACCCCTCCACTTT.

The chain combines TRBV9 with TRBJ2-1; D uncertain. The CDR3 spans 13 residues. Trimming left V 3 bases short and J 5 bases short, with 9 bases between. In germline, CDR1 is SGDLS, CDR2 YYNGEE. The CDR3 loop is CASSAPRDNEQFF. The CDR3 DNA reads TGTGCCAGCAGCGCCCCTCGGGACAATGAGCAGTTCTTC.

V and J are TRBV7-8 and TRBJ1-1, with TRBD1 matching 7 bases. Trimming at V came to 5 bases and at J to 0 bases, leaving 6 bases not matched to a gene. The CDR3 is 15 residues long. Germline V gene lookup returns CDR1 SGHVS and CDR2 FQNEAQ. The DNA for the CDR3 is TGTGCCAGCAGCCATCAACAGGGGTTGAACACTGAAGCTTTCTTT. Translating gives CASSHQQGLNTEAFF.